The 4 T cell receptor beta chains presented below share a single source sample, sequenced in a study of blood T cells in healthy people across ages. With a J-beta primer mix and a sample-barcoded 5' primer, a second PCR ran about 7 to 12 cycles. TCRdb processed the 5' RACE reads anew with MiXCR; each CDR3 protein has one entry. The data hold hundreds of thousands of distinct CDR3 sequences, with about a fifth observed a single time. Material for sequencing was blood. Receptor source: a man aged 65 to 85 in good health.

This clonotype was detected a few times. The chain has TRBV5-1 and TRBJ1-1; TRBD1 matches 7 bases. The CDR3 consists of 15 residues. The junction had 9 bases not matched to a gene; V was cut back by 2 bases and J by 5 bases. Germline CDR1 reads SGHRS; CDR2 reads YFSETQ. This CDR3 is CASSLIGGQGTEAFF. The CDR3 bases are TGCGCCAGCAGCTTAATAGGGGGCCAGGGGACTGAAGCTTTCTTT.

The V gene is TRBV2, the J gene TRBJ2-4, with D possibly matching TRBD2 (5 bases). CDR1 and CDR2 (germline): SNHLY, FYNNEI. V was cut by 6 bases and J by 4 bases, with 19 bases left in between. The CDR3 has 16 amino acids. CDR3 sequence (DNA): TGTGCCAGCAGAAAAGTACGGATAGGCGGGAAAAACATTCAGTACTTC. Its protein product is CASRKVRIGGKNIQYF.

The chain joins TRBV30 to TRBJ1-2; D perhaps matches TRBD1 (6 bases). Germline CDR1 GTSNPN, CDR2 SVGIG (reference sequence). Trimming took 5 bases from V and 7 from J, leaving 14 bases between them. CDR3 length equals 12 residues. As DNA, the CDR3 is TGTGCCTGGGTTACAGGGTCTCGTGGCTACACCTTC. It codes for CAWVTGSRGYTF.

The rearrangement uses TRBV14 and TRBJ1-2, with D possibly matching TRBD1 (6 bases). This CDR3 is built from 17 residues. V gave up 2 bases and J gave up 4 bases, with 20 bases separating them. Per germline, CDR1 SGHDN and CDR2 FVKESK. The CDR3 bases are TGTGCCAGCAGCCAATTCCCGCGGGGGCGTTCCCCCTATGGCTACACCTTC. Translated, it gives CASSQFPRGRSPYGYTF.